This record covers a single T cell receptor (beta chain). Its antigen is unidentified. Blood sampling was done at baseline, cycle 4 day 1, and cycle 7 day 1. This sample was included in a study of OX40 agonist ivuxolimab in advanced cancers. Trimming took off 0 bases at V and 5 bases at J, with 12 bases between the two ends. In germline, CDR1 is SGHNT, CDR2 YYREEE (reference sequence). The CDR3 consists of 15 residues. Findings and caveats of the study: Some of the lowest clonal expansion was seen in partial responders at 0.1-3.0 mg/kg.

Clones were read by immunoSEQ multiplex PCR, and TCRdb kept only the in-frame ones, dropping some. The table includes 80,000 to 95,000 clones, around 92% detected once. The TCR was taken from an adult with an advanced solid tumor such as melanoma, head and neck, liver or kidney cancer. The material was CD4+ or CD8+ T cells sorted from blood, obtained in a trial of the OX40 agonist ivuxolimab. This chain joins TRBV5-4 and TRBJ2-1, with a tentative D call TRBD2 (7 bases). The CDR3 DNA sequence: TGTGCCAGCAGCTTGGGTGGGGGGGCAAACAATGAGCAGTTCTTC. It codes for CASSLGGGANNEQFF.